These T cell receptor beta chains were read from a single sample in a study of Graves' ophthalmopathy and Graves' hyperthyroidism. TCRdb analysed the multiplex PCR reads with MiXCR anew, one entry per CDR3 protein. The sample shows 300,000 or so distinct CDR3 sequences, roughly 15% of them seen only once. The sample taken for sequencing was peripheral blood. These receptors all stem from an adult man with Graves' ophthalmopathy. CDR3s include the opening cysteine and the closing phenylalanine or tryptophan. The D gene is left open where the match is weak. Part of the rows lack a size; the others show once, few, many or a class for expanded clones.

>TRBJ2-7|many|TRBV5-1|.
CASSLVWGPYEQYF
TGCGCCAGCAGCTTGGTTTGGGGCCCCTACGAGCAGTACTTC
>TRBJ2-7|many|TRBV7-9|.
CASSLTSYSYEQYF
TGTGCCAGCAGCTTAACTAGCTACTCCTACGAGCAGTACTTC
>TRBJ2-5|many|TRBV30|.
CAWDTIETQYF
TGTGCCTGGGACACAATAGAGACCCAGTACTTC
>TRBJ2-7|many|TRBV5-1|.
CASSLSHEQYF
TGCGCCAGCAGCTTATCGCACGAGCAGTACTTC
>TRBJ2-2|many|TRBV6-1|.
CASTLRVTGELFF
TGTGCCAGCACCCTCAGGGTGACCGGGGAGCTGTTTTTT
>TRBJ2-7|many|TRBV7-8|.
CASSPTTATYEQYF
TGTGCCAGCAGCCCGACTACAGCCACCTACGAGCAGTACTTC
>TRBJ1-5|many|TRBV2|.
CASSEGTFYSNQPQHF
TGTGCCAGCAGTGAAGGCACTTTTTATAGCAATCAGCCCCAGCATTTT
>TRBJ2-5|many|TRBV2|TRBD2
CASSDGGSGGQETQYF
TGTGCCAGCAGTGATGGCGGTAGCGGGGGCCAAGAGACCCAGTACTTC
>TRBJ1-5|many|TRBV4-1|.
CASSQESRGRGISNQPQHF
TGCGCCAGCAGCCAAGAGTCAAGAGGAAGGGGAATTAGCAATCAGCCCCAGCATTTT
>TRBJ1-5|many|TRBV6-5|.
CASTSGAGAQPQHF
TGTGCCAGCACTTCCGGAGCCGGTGCTCAGCCCCAGCATTTT
>TRBJ2-4|many|TRBV6-1|TRBD2
CASSPTGLAKAKNIQYF
TGTGCCAGCAGCCCGACCGGACTAGCAAAAGCCAAAAACATTCAGTACTTC
>TRBJ1-1|many|TRBV5-1|.
CASSPSQTGQGIFF
TGCGCCAGCAGCCCCTCTCAAACCGGGCAGGGGATCTTCTTT
>TRBJ2-1|.|TRBV12-3/TRBV12-4|.
CASRKTGTYEQFF
TGTGCCAGCAGGAAGACAGGAACCTACGAGCAGTTCTTC
>TRBJ1-2|many|TRBV6-1|.
CASSEISGAEGYTF
TGTGCCAGCAGTGAAATTTCGGGGGCGGAGGGCTACACCTTC
>TRBJ1-3|many|TRBV12-3/TRBV12-4|.
CASSWDGNSGNTIYF
TGTGCCAGCAGCTGGGACGGCAACTCTGGAAACACCATATATTTT
>TRBJ2-7|many|TRBV6-5|.
CASRAVGTTRYEQYF
TGTGCCAGCAGAGCAGTCGGAACAACTCGCTACGAGCAGTACTTC
>TRBJ1-2|few|TRBV4-1|.
CASSQADGNYGYTF
TGCGCCAGCAGCCAAGCGGACGGTAACTATGGCTACACCTTC
>TRBJ2-6|many|TRBV2|TRBD2
CASESPGLANSGANVLTF
TGTGCAAGCGAATCACCGGGACTAGCGAACTCTGGGGCCAACGTCCTGACTTTC
>TRBJ2-2|many|TRBV10-3|TRBD1
CAISHDRGPGELFF
TGTGCCATCAGTCACGACAGGGGGCCCGGGGAGCTGTTTTTT
>TRBJ1-3|many|TRBV12-3/TRBV12-4|TRBD1
CASSWTGSGNTIYF
TGTGCCAGCAGTTGGACAGGGAGTGGAAACACCATATATTTT
>TRBJ2-6|many|TRBV15|TRBD1
CATSRDRVSGANVLTF
TGTGCCACCAGCCGGGACAGGGTCTCTGGGGCCAACGTCCTGACTTTC
>TRBJ1-3|.|TRBV30|.
CAWSLGTVGNTIYF
TGTGCCTGGAGTCTCGGTACAGTCGGAAACACCATATATTTT
>TRBJ2-5|many|TRBV29-1|.
CSAAGQIQETQYF
TGCAGCGCTGCAGGACAGATCCAAGAGACCCAGTACTTC
>TRBJ1-6|many|TRBV30|TRBD1
CAWSPIAGQGANSPLHF
TGTGCCTGGAGCCCTATCGCGGGACAGGGGGCCAATTCACCCCTCCACTTT
>TRBJ2-5|few|TRBV11-2|TRBD2
CASSLPPPSSGSETQYF
TGTGCCAGCAGCTTACCCCCCCCTAGTAGCGGGAGTGAGACCCAGTACTTC
>TRBJ1-5|few|TRBV3-1|.
CASSQAVDQPQHF
TGTGCCAGCAGCCAAGCAGTGGATCAGCCCCAGCATTTT
>TRBJ1-6|many|TRBV2|.
CASSGDGGNSPLHF
TGTGCCAGCTCAGGGGACGGGGGAAATTCACCCCTCCACTTT
>TRBJ1-2|once|TRBV12-3/TRBV12-4|.
CASSFVPGSNYGYTF
TGTGCCAGCAGTTTCGTTCCCGGTTCTAACTATGGCTACACCTTC